This T cell receptor beta chain was sequenced in a study of OX40 agonist ivuxolimab in advanced cancers. Looking at the study overall: The mean age was 60 years, ranging from about 20 to 79, with about 87% of participants male. Eligibility admitted prior anti-PD-1, anti-PD-L1 or anti-CTLA-4 therapy; 40% to 50% had some.

This CDR3 spans 15 amino acids. Unmatched junction bases numbered 9, after V lost 7 bases and J lost 4 bases. Per the germline V gene, CDR1 is MNHNS and CDR2 is SASEGT. Clones were read by immunoSEQ multiplex PCR, and TCRdb kept only the in-frame ones, dropping some. The sample lists fewer than 120,000 clones; roughly nine tenths were seen once. Sequencing used CD4+ or CD8+ T cells sorted from blood, obtained in a trial of the OX40 agonist ivuxolimab. The chain combines TRBV6-1 with TRBJ1-3, with 8 bases matching TRBD1. The TCR sequence derives from an adult with an advanced solid tumor such as melanoma, head and neck, liver or kidney cancer. The CDR3 nucleotides read TGTGCCAGCATCAACCAGGGGGCTTCGGGAAACACCATATATTTT. This sequence encodes CASINQGASGNTIYF.